The T cell receptor (beta chain) under discussion was sequenced for a study of T cell responses to AZD1222 COVID-19 vaccine. Study results and caveats: Regions left unmutated in variants are reportedly the target of nearly half of spike-specific TCRs.

The CDR3 sequence is 13 residues long. Per germline, CDR1 LGHNA and CDR2 YNFKEQ. V shed 0 bases and J shed 13 bases, with 15 bases lying between them. In regard to this clone: Antigen: not known.

Using immunoSEQ multiplex PCR, the repertoire was profiled, and TCRdb retains in-frame clones only, with some absent. Altogether about 78,000 clones are present, roughly 90% being singletons, with the ten largest covering approximately 5.4%. The rearrangement uses TRBV4-2 and TRBJ1-2; unclear D gene. This sequence was found in an adult in good health. Sequencing used peripheral blood, obtained on day 0 of MenACWY control vaccination. The DNA of the CDR3 is TGTGCCAGCAGCCAAGATATTACAGTTCCTCCCACCTTC. Its protein product is CASSQDITVPPTF.